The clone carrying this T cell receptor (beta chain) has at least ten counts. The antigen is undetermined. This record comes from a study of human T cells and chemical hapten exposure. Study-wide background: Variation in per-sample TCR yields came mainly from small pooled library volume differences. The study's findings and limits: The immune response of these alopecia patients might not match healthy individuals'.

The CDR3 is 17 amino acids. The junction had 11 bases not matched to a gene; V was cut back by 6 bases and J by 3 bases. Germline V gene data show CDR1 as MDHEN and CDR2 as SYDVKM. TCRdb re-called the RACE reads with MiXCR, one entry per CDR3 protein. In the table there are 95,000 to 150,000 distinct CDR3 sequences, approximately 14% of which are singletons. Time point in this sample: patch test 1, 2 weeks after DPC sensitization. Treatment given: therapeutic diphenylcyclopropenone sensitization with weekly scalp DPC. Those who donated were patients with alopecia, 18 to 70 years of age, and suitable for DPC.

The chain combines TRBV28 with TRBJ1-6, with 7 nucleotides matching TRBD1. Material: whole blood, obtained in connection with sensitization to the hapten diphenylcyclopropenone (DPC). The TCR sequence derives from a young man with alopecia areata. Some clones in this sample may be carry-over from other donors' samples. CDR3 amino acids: CASSPPPGQIYNSPLHF. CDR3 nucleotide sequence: TGTGCCAGCAGCCCCCCCCCGGGACAGATCTATAATTCACCCCTCCACTTT.